Detailed here is one TCR beta chain. Its antigen is unknown. The data stem from a study of fetal regulatory T cell absence and autoimmunity. Assay: immunoSEQ multiplex PCR; the TCRdb copy retains only in-frame clones and omits some. The sample has 95,000 to 100,000 clones, roughly 70% seen once. CDR1 and CDR2 from the germline V gene are SGHVS and FNYEAQ. V lost 3 bases and J lost 6, with 14 bases in between. The CDR3 covers 15 residues. Study-wide points: The oligoclonal enrichment was interpreted as supporting antigen-driven pancreatic autoimmunity before birth in IPEX syndrome. Some top pancreas TCR clones were over 85-fold enriched versus cord blood.

This clonotype was obtained from a male donor with IPEX syndrome. V usage is TRBV7-6 and J usage is TRBJ1-4, with D maybe TRBD1 (6 bases). Sequencing was carried out using pancreas tissue. The DNA of the CDR3 is TGTGCCAGCAGCTTGGAGACAGGTGGGGATGAAAAACTGTTTTTT. Translated: CASSLETGGDEKLFF.